Presented here are 7 T cell receptor beta chains from one specimen sequenced in a study of T cell changes during pregnancy in multiple sclerosis (dated by TCRdb to between 2018 and 2021). The protocol used for the library was the immunoSEQ multiplex PCR assay. Entries here come from immuneACCESS through TCRdb and include only in-frame sequences with V and J called. Some clones fail to appear in such tables; in the studies checked, an unresolved V gene covers under half of the shortfall, and the cause of the remainder is unknown. For this sample there are roughly 68,000 clones; under 95% appear just once. Around 1.5% of the sample goes to the ten largest clones. The sample was peripheral blood, taken in the second trimester of pregnancy. The source is a female donor in good health, enrolled as a control in a pregnancy study.

The rearrangement joins TRBV4-3 to TRBJ2-2; tentative D call: TRBD1 (6 bases). The CDR3 runs 15 residues. Trimming stripped 0 bases from V and 9 bases from J, with 14 bases between. From germline, CDR1 is LGHNA and CDR2 YSLEER. The CDR3: CASSQDQNRARELFF. The CDR3 nucleotides read TGCGCCAGCAGCCAAGATCAAAACAGGGCTAGGGAGCTGTTTTTT.

The rearrangement joins TRBV7-9 to TRBJ1-2; 9 bases align to TRBD1. The CDR3 is made up of 15 amino acids. V trimming: 5 bases; J trimming: 0 bases; junction bases outside the gene matches: 4. Looked up from germline, CDR1 is SEHNR and CDR2 is FQNEAQ (reference sequence). The CDR3 nucleotides read TGTGCCAGCAGCCCAACAGGGGGCACTAACTATGGCTACACCTTC. It specifies CASSPTGGTNYGYTF.

The chain has TRBV13 and TRBJ2-4; TRBD2 agrees at 11 bases. CDR3 length: 17 residues. Unmatched junction bases numbered 2, after V lost 1 base and J lost 0 bases. The germline V gene encodes CDR1 PRHDT and CDR2 FYEKMQ (reference sequence). CDR3 amino acids: CASSLETSGVAKNIQYF. The CDR3 region has the DNA TGTGCCAGCAGCTTAGAGACTAGCGGGGTAGCCAAAAACATTCAGTACTTC.

The V gene is TRBV9, the J gene TRBJ2-5; the D gene is possibly TRBD1 (6 bases). CDR3 size: 16 residues. Germline CDR1 is SGDLS and CDR2 is YYNGEE. Trimming took off 4 bases at V and 4 bases at J, with 20 bases between the two ends. The CDR3 here is CASSLGAGEARETQYF. CDR3 DNA: TGTGCCAGCAGCTTGGGGGCAGGGGAAGCAAGAGAGACCCAGTACTTC.

The V call is TRBV2, the J call TRBJ2-3, with 10 bases that match TRBD1. Germline CDR1 and CDR2: SNHLY and FYNNEI. The CDR3 totals 15 residues. V was pared by 5 bases and J by 2 bases, with 4 bases of the junction left unmatched. Here the CDR3 reads CASSTGQGVTDTQYF. The CDR3 DNA follows: TGTGCCAGCAGTACTGGACAGGGGGTCACAGATACGCAGTATTTT.

The gene calls are TRBV14 and TRBJ2-1, with 11 nucleotides matching TRBD2. The germline gives CDR1 SGHDN, CDR2 FVKESK. The CDR3 extends over 15 amino acids. V shed 6 bases and J 6 bases; nucleotides not matched to a gene: 7. CDR3: CASRLAGGPSNEQFF. CDR3 bases: TGTGCCAGCAGGTTAGCGGGAGGGCCTAGCAATGAGCAGTTCTTC.

The chain recombines TRBV28 with TRBJ1-5; TRBD1 might be the D (5 bases). Germline V lookup: CDR1 MDHEN, CDR2 SYDVKM. V gave up 6 bases and J gave up 3 bases, with 12 bases separating them. This CDR3 contains 14 residues. The chain's CDR3 is CASRWIQVNQPQHF. The DNA for the CDR3 is TGTGCCAGCAGGTGGATACAGGTCAATCAGCCCCAGCATTTT.